This T cell receptor beta chain was retrieved from a study of OX40 agonist ivuxolimab in advanced cancers. Overall study: Six ivuxolimab dose levels, 0.01 to 10 mg/kg, were given intravenously every 2 weeks. Of mixed ages from about 23 to 90 and averaging roughly 64 years, the group was over 80% male.

TCRdb's table, derived via immunoSEQ multiplex PCR, lists solely in-frame clones and lacks some. The table records 30,000 to 45,000 clones, around 80% of them present only once. Patients with a history of autoimmune disease or on systemic immunosuppression were excluded. At baseline, cycle 4 day 1, and cycle 7 day 1, blood was sampled. This clonotype originated in an adult with an advanced solid tumor such as melanoma, head and neck, liver or kidney cancer. This specimen was CD4+ or CD8+ T cells sorted from blood, taken in a trial of the OX40 agonist ivuxolimab.

In DNA form, the CDR3 reads TGTGCCAGCAGCTGGACACGGGGGGCCGCCTATAATTCACCCCTCCACTTT. It yields the protein CASSWTRGAAYNSPLHF. J is TRBJ1-6 and V is TRBV27, with D perhaps TRBD1 (6 bases). V lost 6 bases to trimming and J lost 2 bases, with 17 bases between them. This CDR3 spans 17 amino acids. Per germline, CDR1 MNHEY and CDR2 SMNVEV (reference sequence).